The rows below give T cell receptor beta chains drawn from one sample of a study of shared clonotypes between healthy human individuals. Assay used: immunoSEQ multiplex PCR; TCRdb lists only in-frame clones, some missing. The table has around 2.1 million clones, approximately 94% seen once; the top ten hold 1.5% to 2%. The sample was naive CD8+ T cells from PBMCs. These receptors were collected from a man between 18 and 29 years old in good health. Some clones in this sample may be carry-over from other donors' samples. The CDR3 runs from the conserved cysteine through the conserved F or W. Fields, in order: clone size, D gene, J gene, V gene, CDR3 DNA, CDR3 protein. A D gene is named only where the DNA matches it firmly. A clone size is listed for some rows: how often the clone was seen (once, few, many), or a class if it is expanded.

clone_size: NA
d_call: NA
j_call: TRBJ2-2
v_call: TRBV7-2
cdr3_nt: TGTGCCAGCAGTTGGGCCTCCACCGGGGAGCTGTTTTTT
cdr3_aa: CASSWASTGELFF

clone_size: NA
d_call: TRBD2
j_call: TRBJ2-1
v_call: TRBV19
cdr3_nt: TGTGCCAGTAGTATAATAGCGGGAGTCGTCGATGAGCAGTTCTTC
cdr3_aa: CASSIIAGVVDEQFF

clone_size: NA
d_call: TRBD1
j_call: TRBJ2-7
v_call: TRBV9
cdr3_nt: TGTGCCAGCAGCGGAGCCCAACAGGGGGCCTACGAGCAGTACTTC
cdr3_aa: CASSGAQQGAYEQYF

clone_size: NA
d_call: NA
j_call: TRBJ2-2
v_call: TRBV10-3
cdr3_nt: TGTGCCATCGGTAATAGTGGCAACACCGGGGAGCTGTTTTTT
cdr3_aa: CAIGNSGNTGELFF

clone_size: NA
d_call: NA
j_call: TRBJ2-5
v_call: TRBV29-1
cdr3_nt: TGCAGCGTTGTTAGGGGGGAGACCCAGTACTTC
cdr3_aa: CSVVRGETQYF

clone_size: NA
d_call: NA
j_call: TRBJ2-1
v_call: TRBV7-3
cdr3_nt: TGTGCCAGCAGCTATAGCGGAACGGCCAATGAGCAGTTCTTC
cdr3_aa: CASSYSGTANEQFF

clone_size: NA
d_call: TRBD2
j_call: TRBJ2-5
v_call: TRBV4-1
cdr3_nt: TGCGCCAGCAGCCAAGATCCGGGAGGGACGGAGACCCAGTACTTC
cdr3_aa: CASSQDPGGTETQYF

clone_size: NA
d_call: TRBD1
j_call: TRBJ2-5
v_call: TRBV15
cdr3_nt: TGTGCCACCAGCGACAGGGGATTAGGGGAGACCCAGTACTTC
cdr3_aa: CATSDRGLGETQYF

clone_size: NA
d_call: TRBD1
j_call: TRBJ2-7
v_call: TRBV5-4
cdr3_nt: TGTGCCAGCAGCTTGGGGGACAGGGGACCCTACGAGCAGTACTTC
cdr3_aa: CASSLGDRGPYEQYF

clone_size: NA
d_call: NA
j_call: TRBJ2-7
v_call: TRBV25-1
cdr3_nt: TGTGCCAGCAGTACAGGGCTGCACGAGCAGTACTTC
cdr3_aa: CASSTGLHEQYF

clone_size: NA
d_call: NA
j_call: TRBJ1-1
v_call: TRBV10-3
cdr3_nt: TGTGCCATCAGTGATACCTTTAGCGGGGAAGCTTTCTTT
cdr3_aa: CAISDTFSGEAFF

clone_size: NA
d_call: TRBD1
j_call: TRBJ2-1
v_call: TRBV29-1
cdr3_nt: TGCAGCGTTGAATTGGGACAGCGCTCCTACAATGAGCAGTTCTTC
cdr3_aa: CSVELGQRSYNEQFF

clone_size: NA
d_call: TRBD2
j_call: TRBJ2-7
v_call: TRBV27
cdr3_nt: TGTGCCAGCAGTTTAGTTGGACTAGCGGGAGTCAGGGGCGCCTACGAGCAGTACTTC
cdr3_aa: CASSLVGLAGVRGAYEQYF

clone_size: NA
d_call: NA
j_call: TRBJ1-5
v_call: TRBV7-2
cdr3_nt: TGTGCCAGCAGCTTAGTTCCCAGGGGAGGCCAGCCCCAGCATTTT
cdr3_aa: CASSLVPRGGQPQHF

clone_size: NA
d_call: TRBD1
j_call: TRBJ2-7
v_call: TRBV5-6
cdr3_nt: TGTGCCAGCAGCCGGGGGACAGGGTCCCGGGGCGAGCAGTACTTC
cdr3_aa: CASSRGTGSRGEQYF

clone_size: NA
d_call: TRBD1
j_call: TRBJ2-5
v_call: TRBV28
cdr3_nt: TGTGCCAGCAGTTTCGACAGGGGGATTCAACAAGAGACCCAGTACTTC
cdr3_aa: CASSFDRGIQQETQYF

clone_size: NA
d_call: NA
j_call: TRBJ2-7
v_call: TRBV4-2
cdr3_nt: TGTGCCAGCAGCCATGAATTAGCGGATCGCTACGAGCAGTACTTC
cdr3_aa: CASSHELADRYEQYF

clone_size: once
d_call: NA
j_call: TRBJ2-7
v_call: TRBV27
cdr3_nt: TGTGCCAGCAGTCCCTCACCAGGGGGGGAGCAGTACTTC
cdr3_aa: CASSPSPGGEQYF

clone_size: NA
d_call: NA
j_call: TRBJ1-6
v_call: TRBV6-4
cdr3_nt: TGTGCCAGCAGTGACCGGCCCGGGGGTACTTCACCCCTCCACTTT
cdr3_aa: CASSDRPGGTSPLHF

clone_size: NA
d_call: NA
j_call: TRBJ2-1
v_call: TRBV7-3
cdr3_nt: TGTGCCAGCAGCTTTAATCCCCGGGAGAATGGAAGGGAGCAGTTCTTC
cdr3_aa: CASSFNPRENGREQFF

clone_size: NA
d_call: NA
j_call: TRBJ2-7
v_call: TRBV5-6
cdr3_nt: TGTGCCAGCAGCTTGGGCAGGTACGAGTACGAGCAGTACTTC
cdr3_aa: CASSLGRYEYEQYF

clone_size: NA
d_call: TRBD1
j_call: TRBJ2-2
v_call: TRBV2
cdr3_nt: TGTGCCAGCAGGAAGGGACAGGGGGCCACCGGGGAGCTGTTTTTT
cdr3_aa: CASRKGQGATGELFF

clone_size: NA
d_call: TRBD1
j_call: TRBJ2-1
v_call: TRBV10-1
cdr3_nt: TGCGCCAGCAATTCCGGACAGGGACCGCACAATGAGCAGTTCTTC
cdr3_aa: CASNSGQGPHNEQFF

clone_size: once
d_call: NA
j_call: TRBJ1-1
v_call: TRBV4-1
cdr3_nt: TGCGCCAGCAGCTACGGGACGGTAGGTACTGAAGCTTTCTTT
cdr3_aa: CASSYGTVGTEAFF

clone_size: NA
d_call: NA
j_call: TRBJ1-1
v_call: TRBV13
cdr3_nt: TGTGCCAGCAGCTTAATATTGGGGGGCCCCACTGAAGCTTTCTTT
cdr3_aa: CASSLILGGPTEAFF

clone_size: NA
d_call: NA
j_call: TRBJ2-6
v_call: TRBV27
cdr3_nt: TGTGCCAGCAGTTTTGTCAGGGCCTCTGGGGCCAACGTCCTGACTTTC
cdr3_aa: CASSFVRASGANVLTF

clone_size: NA
d_call: TRBD1
j_call: TRBJ1-1
v_call: TRBV7-9
cdr3_nt: TGTGCCAGCACCTCAGGAGGGGGACAGGGGTATACTGAAGCTTTCTTT
cdr3_aa: CASTSGGGQGYTEAFF

clone_size: NA
d_call: NA
j_call: TRBJ2-1
v_call: TRBV6-5
cdr3_nt: TGTGCCAGCAGTTACAGTGGAAGCCACAATGAGCAGTTCTTC
cdr3_aa: CASSYSGSHNEQFF

clone_size: NA
d_call: TRBD2
j_call: TRBJ2-1
v_call: TRBV4-1
cdr3_nt: TGCGCCAGCAGCCAAGTTGGACTAGCCGACAATGAGCAGTTCTTC
cdr3_aa: CASSQVGLADNEQFF

clone_size: NA
d_call: NA
j_call: TRBJ2-1
v_call: TRBV7-6
cdr3_nt: TGTGCCAGCAGCTTAGACGGGAGCGACTACAATGAGCAGTTCTTC
cdr3_aa: CASSLDGSDYNEQFF

clone_size: NA
d_call: NA
j_call: TRBJ2-1
v_call: TRBV10-3
cdr3_nt: TGTGCCATCAGTGGCGACACCCGCTCCTACAATGAGCAGTTCTTC
cdr3_aa: CAISGDTRSYNEQFF

clone_size: NA
d_call: TRBD2
j_call: TRBJ2-7
v_call: TRBV27
cdr3_nt: TGTGCCAGCAGTGTAACCAGCCCGGGACTAGTTGTTCCCGAGCAGTACTTC
cdr3_aa: CASSVTSPGLVVPEQYF

clone_size: NA
d_call: TRBD1
j_call: TRBJ2-7
v_call: TRBV4-3
cdr3_nt: TGCGCCAGCAGCCAAAAGACTTCAGGGGGTGGCGAGCAGTACTTC
cdr3_aa: CASSQKTSGGGEQYF

clone_size: NA
d_call: TRBD1
j_call: TRBJ2-7
v_call: TRBV27
cdr3_nt: TGTGCCAGCAGAACAGGGGGCGGGTGGTACGAGCAGTACTTC
cdr3_aa: CASRTGGGWYEQYF

clone_size: NA
d_call: NA
j_call: TRBJ2-1
v_call: TRBV9
cdr3_nt: TGTGCCAGCAGCGTAGCTCCACTCAATGAGCAGTTCTTC
cdr3_aa: CASSVAPLNEQFF

clone_size: NA
d_call: NA
j_call: TRBJ1-2
v_call: TRBV19
cdr3_nt: TGTGCCAGTAGTACCGAAAACTATGGCTACACCTTC
cdr3_aa: CASSTENYGYTF

clone_size: NA
d_call: NA
j_call: TRBJ1-1
v_call: TRBV9
cdr3_nt: TGTGCCAGCAGCGTAGGGACGATGAACACTGAAGCTTTCTTT
cdr3_aa: CASSVGTMNTEAFF

clone_size: NA
d_call: TRBD2
j_call: TRBJ2-1
v_call: TRBV2
cdr3_nt: TGTGCCACTCGGGAGGCCTCCTACAATGAGCAGTTCTTC
cdr3_aa: CATREASYNEQFF

clone_size: once
d_call: NA
j_call: TRBJ1-1
v_call: TRBV2
cdr3_nt: TGTGCCAGCAGTGAAAACAGGGCCACTGAAGCTTTCTTT
cdr3_aa: CASSENRATEAFF

clone_size: once
d_call: NA
j_call: TRBJ2-3
v_call: TRBV29-1
cdr3_nt: TGCAGCGCCCAGGGTGGGCTAGCAGCTAGCACAGATACGCAGTATTTT
cdr3_aa: CSAQGGLAASTDTQYF

clone_size: once
d_call: TRBD2
j_call: TRBJ2-5
v_call: TRBV27
cdr3_nt: TGTGCCAGCAGGCTAGCGGGCCCGGAGACCCAGTACTTC
cdr3_aa: CASRLAGPETQYF

clone_size: NA
d_call: NA
j_call: TRBJ1-2
v_call: TRBV2
cdr3_nt: TGTGCCAGCAGGATGGAATATGGCTACACCTTC
cdr3_aa: CASRMEYGYTF

clone_size: NA
d_call: TRBD1
j_call: TRBJ2-3
v_call: TRBV7-3
cdr3_nt: TGTGCCAGCAGCTTAACCGACAGGGGGCGAAAAGATACGCAGTATTTT
cdr3_aa: CASSLTDRGRKDTQYF

clone_size: NA
d_call: NA
j_call: TRBJ2-7
v_call: TRBV7-2
cdr3_nt: TGTGCCAGCAGCTTAGGGCCTAGCCTGAGCTCCTACGAGCAGTACTTC
cdr3_aa: CASSLGPSLSSYEQYF

clone_size: NA
d_call: TRBD1
j_call: TRBJ2-7
v_call: TRBV11-2
cdr3_nt: TGTGCCAGCAGCTTACCCGACAGGGCCTCCTACGAGCAGTACTTC
cdr3_aa: CASSLPDRASYEQYF

clone_size: NA
d_call: TRBD1
j_call: TRBJ2-3
v_call: TRBV28
cdr3_nt: TGTGCCAGCAGGGGGACAGGGGGCCTCCCCACAGATACGCAGTATTTT
cdr3_aa: CASRGTGGLPTDTQYF

clone_size: NA
d_call: NA
j_call: TRBJ2-7
v_call: TRBV7-8
cdr3_nt: TGTGCCAGTAGAACCGGGGTCGTCGGCCACGAGCAGTACTTC
cdr3_aa: CASRTGVVGHEQYF

clone_size: NA
d_call: TRBD2
j_call: TRBJ2-1
v_call: TRBV30
cdr3_nt: TGTGCCTGGAGTGTACTGGGGCGGGAGGGGAGTGAGCAGTTCTTC
cdr3_aa: CAWSVLGREGSEQFF

clone_size: NA
d_call: NA
j_call: TRBJ2-1
v_call: TRBV5-6
cdr3_nt: TGTGCCAGCAGCTGGGCCGGGTTGGGCACTCGGGAGATACAGTTCTTC
cdr3_aa: CASSWAGLGTREIQFF